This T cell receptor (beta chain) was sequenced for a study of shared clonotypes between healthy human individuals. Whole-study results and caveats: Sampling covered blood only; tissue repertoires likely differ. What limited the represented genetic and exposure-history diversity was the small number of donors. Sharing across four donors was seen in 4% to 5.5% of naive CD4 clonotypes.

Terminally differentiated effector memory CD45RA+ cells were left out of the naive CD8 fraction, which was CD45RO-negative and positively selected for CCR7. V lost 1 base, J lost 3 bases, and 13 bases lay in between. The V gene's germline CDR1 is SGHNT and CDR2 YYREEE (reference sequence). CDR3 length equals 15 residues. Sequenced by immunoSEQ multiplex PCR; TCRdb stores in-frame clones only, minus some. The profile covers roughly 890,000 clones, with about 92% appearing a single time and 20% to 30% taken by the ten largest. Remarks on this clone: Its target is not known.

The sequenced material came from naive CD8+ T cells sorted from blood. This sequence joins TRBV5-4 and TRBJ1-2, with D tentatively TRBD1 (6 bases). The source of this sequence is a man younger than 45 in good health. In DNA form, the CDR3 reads TGTGCCAGCAGCTTGTGGAGGGCAGGGGACTATGGCTACACCTTC. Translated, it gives CASSLWRAGDYGYTF.